This entry lists 12 T cell receptor beta chains sequenced from one sample in a study of identical twins. TCRdb ran MiXCR on the 5' RACE reads and lists one entry per CDR3 protein. The repertoire has 1,800,000 or so distinct CDR3 sequences, under 35% of them found once; the top ten carry about 0.3%. Sequencing was done on a sample of cord blood. The receptors stem from a newborn girl in good health.

This rearrangement joins TRBV4-2 to TRBJ1-2; weak D call: TRBD1 (6 bases). There are 15 residues in the CDR3. V lost 6 bases, J lost 0 bases, and 14 bases lay in between. Germline V gene lookup returns CDR1 LGHNA and CDR2 YNFKEQ. The DNA of the CDR3 is TGTGCCAGCAGTTCGGGGAGGGGGACTAACTATGGCTACACCTTC. Translating gives CASSSGRGTNYGYTF.

This clonotype was found a few times. The chain joins TRBV11-2 to TRBJ2-3, with TRBD2 as a possible D gene (5 bases). Trimming removed 1 base from V and 4 bases from J, with 12 bases in between. CDR3 length: 15 residues. Germline values: CDR1 SGHAT, CDR2 FQNNGV. CDR3 nucleotides: TGTGCCAGCAGCTTAGCACGGGGTGTCTCAGATACGCAGTATTTT. Amino acids: CASSLARGVSDTQYF.

CDR3 sequence (DNA): TGTGCCAGCAACCACCTGGGACAGGGGAATTCACCCCTCCACTTT. This sequence encodes CASNHLGQGNSPLHF. The chain carries TRBV4-2 and TRBJ1-6; 10 bases line up with TRBD1. This CDR3 comprises 15 residues. The V segment lost 7 bases and the J segment 7 bases; nucleotides outside the gene matches: 7. The germline V gene encodes CDR1 LGHNA and CDR2 YNFKEQ.

This clonotype has just a few counts. The CDR3 is CASSLPDWNQETQYF. In DNA, the CDR3 is TGCGCCAGCAGCTTACCCGACTGGAACCAAGAGACCCAGTACTTC. This chain connects TRBV5-1 to TRBJ2-5; no definite D call. Germline V CDR1 and CDR2: SGHRS, YFSETQ. The CDR3 has 15 amino acids. V was clipped by 2 bases and J by 0 bases, with 11 bases between them.

This chain joins TRBV12-3 or TRBV12-4 and TRBJ2-5, with D possibly TRBD2 on 6 matching bases. The CDR3 has 13 amino acids. V dropped 7 bases and J dropped 11 bases, with 20 bases sitting between them. CDR3 sequence: CASNGGTYNEQYF. CDR3 nucleotide sequence: TGTGCCAGCAATGGGGGGACCTACAATGAGCAGTACTTC.

The chain has TRBV6-1 and TRBJ1-2; D uncertain. V dropped 2 bases and J dropped 2 bases, with 9 bases sitting between them. There are 14 residues in the CDR3. CDR1 and CDR2 from the germline V gene are MNHNS and SASEGT. The CDR3 region is CASSELRQNYGYTF. CDR3 coding DNA: TGTGCCAGCAGTGAACTGCGGCAGAACTATGGCTACACCTTC.

Comment on this clonotype: A read error may be the cause here, since a much bigger clone is one base away. This chain uses TRBV6-6 with TRBJ2-3; TRBD2 matches at 8 bases. This CDR3 is 14 amino acids long. From germline, CDR1 is MNHNY and CDR2 SVGAGI (reference sequence). CDR3 in DNA: TGTGCCAGCAGTTACGACGGGGGGGGAGATACGCAGTGTTTT. Translating gives CASSYDGGGDTQCF.

This clonotype was counted only a few times. This chain uses TRBV9 with TRBJ2-7; D call uncertain. Trimming left V 0 bases short and J 4 bases short, with 8 bases between. The CDR3 runs 13 residues. The V gene's germline CDR1 is SGDLS and CDR2 YYNGEE. The chain's CDR3 is CASSVGPEYEQYF. The DNA of the CDR3 is TGTGCCAGCAGCGTAGGGCCGGAATACGAGCAGTACTTC.

This clonotype showed up just a few times. The V gene is TRBV29-1, the J gene TRBJ2-7, with a tentative D call TRBD1 (6 bases). Per germline, CDR1 SQVTM and CDR2 ANQGSEA. This CDR3 contains 16 residues. V lost 1 base and J lost 1, with 17 bases in between. CDR3 sequence (DNA): TGCAGCGTTGAAGCCCTGACAGGTTTTCGTTCCTACGAGCAGTACTTC. Translated, it gives CSVEALTGFRSYEQYF.

This clonotype appeared a few times. The CDR3 here is CASSPSPDRGVIQYF. The DNA for the CDR3 is TGCGCCAGCAGCCCTTCCCCGGACAGGGGAGTAATTCAGTACTTC. V and J are TRBV4-1 and TRBJ2-4, with TRBD1 identical over 9 bases. This CDR3 is built from 15 residues. Germline CDR1 reads MGHRA; CDR2 reads YSYEKL. J lost 10 bases, V lost 4 bases, and 11 bases had no gene match.

A remark on this clonotype: An end of the junction does not agree with germline; a read error may underlie this. The chain joins TRBV7-7 to TRBJ2-2, with a tentative D call TRBD2 (5 bases). Germline CDR1 is SSHAT and CDR2 is FNYEAQ (reference sequence). The CDR3 has 14 amino acids. The CDR3 protein is CASSAKTRPGKLFF. CDR3 in DNA: TGTGCTAGCTCGGCTAAAACTCGCCCCGGGAAGCTGTTTTTT.

This clonotype was counted at least ten times. The rearrangement links TRBV6-7 to TRBJ1-2; D remains ambiguous. TRBV6-7 is an ORF, and what it does is uncertain. This CDR3 is built from 8 residues. V gave up 9 bases and J gave up 9 bases, with 5 bases separating them. The CDR3 spells CASHRYTF. The CDR3 nucleotides are TGTGCCAGTCATCGCTACACCTTC.